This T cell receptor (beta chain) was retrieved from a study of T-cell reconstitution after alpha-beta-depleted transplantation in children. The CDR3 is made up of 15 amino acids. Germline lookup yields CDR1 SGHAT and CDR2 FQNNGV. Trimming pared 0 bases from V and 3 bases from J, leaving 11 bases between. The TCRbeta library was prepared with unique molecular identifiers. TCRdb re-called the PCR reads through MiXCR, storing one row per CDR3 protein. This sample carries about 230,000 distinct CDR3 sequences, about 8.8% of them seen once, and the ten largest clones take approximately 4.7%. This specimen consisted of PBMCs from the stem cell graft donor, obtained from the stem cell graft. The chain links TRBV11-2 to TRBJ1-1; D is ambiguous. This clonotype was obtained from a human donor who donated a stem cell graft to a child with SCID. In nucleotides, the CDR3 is TGTGCCAGCAGCTTAGATCCAACGGTGTACACTGAAGCTTTCTTT. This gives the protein CASSLDPTVYTEAFF.